Sequencing of this T cell receptor beta chain was carried out in a study of OX40 agonist ivuxolimab in advanced cancers. At the level of the study: Ivuxolimab was delivered to patients intravenously every 2 weeks at doses spanning 0.01 to 10 mg/kg. Having had anti-PD-1, anti-PD-L1 or anti-CTLA-4 therapy before was allowed, and approximately 40% had some. Study-wide results and limits: It was also the case that some nonresponders had low normalized T-cell clonal expansion.

Germline V gives CDR1 SEHNR, CDR2 FQNEAQ (reference sequence). Trimming stripped 7 bases from V and 5 bases from J, with 16 bases between. The length of the CDR3 is 14 residues. In the case of this clone: Its antigen remains unknown.

Clones were sequenced by immunoSEQ multiplex PCR, and TCRdb holds only the in-frame ones, with some missing. The sample contains 48,000 or so clones, around nine tenths of which appear only once. The sample in question was CD4+ or CD8+ T cells sorted from blood, obtained in a trial of the OX40 agonist ivuxolimab. The chain carries TRBV7-9 and TRBJ2-3; D remains unclear. The sequence was obtained from an adult with an advanced solid tumor such as melanoma, head and neck, liver or kidney cancer. The CDR3 loop is CASNSPEDGDTQYF. The CDR3, as DNA: TGTGCCAGCAACTCCCCCGAGGATGGAGATACGCAGTATTTT.